The T cell receptor beta chain described here comes from a study of T cells after yellow fever vaccination. TCRdb processed the 5' RACE reads anew with MiXCR; each CDR3 protein has one entry. The profile shows 280,000 or so distinct CDR3 sequences, around 9.3% of them singletons. Study-wide findings and caveats: Just a small share of clonotypes turned up in the CD4 compartment as well as the CD8 compartment.

This clonotype was observed a few times. Antigen unknown. Since no conserved phenylalanine or tryptophan closes the CDR3, a read error is the likely cause. The DNA is omitted, as the CDR3 cannot be located on it reliably, and the CDR3 follows TCRdb's listing. The sequence derives from a man in his late teens or twenties who received the YFV17D yellow fever vaccine. The sample in question was CD4+ T cells sorted from PBMCs, obtained 5 days after the yellow fever booster vaccination.

CDR3 sequence: CASSYHRAADGL. V usage is TRBV6-2 or TRBV6-3 and J usage is TRBJ2-4; the table's D call of TRBD1 was not tested on the DNA. The CDR3 length is 12 residues, termini included. CDR1 is MNHEY, CDR2 SVGEGT, per germline.